These 26 T cell receptor beta chains were sequenced from one sample in a study of T cells in Graves' hyperthyroidism and ophthalmopathy. RNA transcripts provided the source from which TCR beta CDR3 regions were amplified. An initial round of RT-PCR targeting the TCR CDR3 relied on the HTBI primer set. TCRdb passed the multiplex PCR reads through MiXCR, listing each CDR3 protein once. The repertoire holds fewer than 400,000 distinct CDR3 sequences, with roughly 25% as singletons. The sample comprised blood. The source is a man aged 45-65 years with Graves' hyperthyroidism.

This chain connects TRBV7-2 to TRBJ2-1, with TRBD1 as a possible D gene (5 bases). V lost 5 bases and J lost 8, with 13 bases in between. The CDR3 is made up of 13 amino acids. Germline V gene lookup returns CDR1 SGHTA and CDR2 FQGNSA. The DNA for the CDR3 is TGTGCCAGCAGCCCAGGGATTTGGGATGAGCAGTTCTTC. Translation gives CASSPGIWDEQFF.

This clonotype occurred a few times. This chain connects TRBV20-1 to TRBJ2-1; the D gene is possibly TRBD2 (6 bases). Looked up from germline, CDR1 is DFQATT and CDR2 is SNEGSKA (reference sequence). The CDR3 is 18 amino acids. V was cut by 3 bases and J by 2 bases, with 23 bases left in between. The CDR3 DNA reads TGCAGTGCTAGTTCCGTTGTTAGCGGTCGAATAACCTACAATGAGCAGTTCTTC. This translates into CSASSVVSGRITYNEQFF.

This clonotype was picked up a small number of times. The chain joins TRBV27 to TRBJ1-5; 7 bases line up with TRBD1. V lost 8 bases to trimming and J lost 4 bases; unmatched junction nucleotides: 17. The CDR3 is 17 residues long. Germline values: CDR1 MNHEY, CDR2 SMNVEV (reference sequence). The CDR3 sequence is CASHELGTGVGNQPQHF. The CDR3 DNA reads TGTGCCAGCCATGAGTTGGGAACAGGGGTTGGGAATCAGCCCCAGCATTTT.

The chain recombines TRBV2 with TRBJ2-5; perhaps TRBD2 as D (5 bases). CDR1 is SNHLY, CDR2 FYNNEI, per germline. This CDR3 has 10 amino acids. The V end was cut by 7 bases, the J end by 7 bases, with 7 bases between. The CDR3 loop reads CASTSGTQYF. The DNA for the CDR3 is TGTGCCAGCACCAGCGGGACCCAGTACTTC.

This rearrangement joins TRBV7-9 to TRBJ2-4, with TRBD1 identical over 7 bases. The germline V gene has CDR1 SEHNR and CDR2 FQNEAQ (reference sequence). V dropped 3 bases and J dropped 6; count of bases not matched to a gene: 2. The CDR3 is made up of 13 amino acids. The DNA for the CDR3 is TGTGCCAGCAGCTTGGGGACAGTAAACATTCAGTACTTC. Residues: CASSLGTVNIQYF.

This chain links TRBV6-1 with TRBJ2-7; 7 nucleotides align to TRBD1. Germline CDR1 is MNHNS and CDR2 is SASEGT. Trimming removed 5 bases from V and 2 bases from J; junction bases left unmatched: 6. CDR3 length equals 14 residues. CDR3 protein: CASSPDRITYEQYF. CDR3 nucleotides: TGTGCCAGCAGTCCGGACAGGATCACCTACGAGCAGTACTTC.

This clonotype showed up many times. The rearrangement links TRBV27 to TRBJ2-3, with TRBD2 identical over 8 bases. The CDR3 runs to 15 residues. J lost 2 bases, V lost 3 bases, and 4 bases had no gene match. Germline V gene data show CDR1 as MNHEY and CDR2 as SMNVEV (reference sequence). CDR3 amino acids: CASSLAGGYTDTQYF. The CDR3 DNA reads as TGTGCCAGCAGTTTGGCGGGGGGATACACAGATACGCAGTATTTT.

This clonotype was counted many times. The chain joins TRBV6-1 to TRBJ2-2; no definite D call. The CDR3 runs to 12 residues. V was trimmed by 6 bases and J by 6 bases, leaving 8 bases between them. Germline CDR1 and CDR2: MNHNS and SASEGT. CDR3 coding DNA: TGTGCCAGCAGCCCCGTCTCCGGGGAGCTGTTTTTT. Translated, it gives CASSPVSGELFF.

The chain couples TRBV6-1 to TRBJ1-2, with D tentatively TRBD1 (6 bases). This CDR3 contains 11 residues. CDR1 and CDR2 from the germline V gene are MNHNS and SASEGT. The germline V and J ends were trimmed by 5 bases and 8 bases, with 9 bases remaining between them. This CDR3 reads CASSNREGYTF. The CDR3 region has the DNA TGTGCCAGCAGTAACAGGGAAGGCTACACCTTC.

This chain joins TRBV29-1 and TRBJ2-3; 7 bases map to TRBD2. The CDR3 extends over 13 amino acids. V lost 1 base, J lost 4 bases, and 2 bases stayed unmatched. Germline CDR1 is SQVTM and CDR2 is ANQGSEA. CDR3 region: CSVEGGGADTQYF. The CDR3 region has the DNA TGCAGCGTTGAAGGTGGGGGGGCAGATACGCAGTATTTT.

This clonotype was counted at least ten times. The chain links TRBV27 to TRBJ2-7; D is possibly TRBD1 (5 bases). This CDR3 contains 13 residues. Trimming took 4 bases from V and 3 from J, leaving 10 bases between them. Per the germline V gene, CDR1 is MNHEY and CDR2 is SMNVEV (reference sequence). The DNA for the CDR3 is TGTGCCAGCAGTTCAACAGGTAGCTACGAGCAGTACTTC. Translated: CASSSTGSYEQYF.

The sample holds a few counts of this clonotype. The chain combines TRBV24-1 with TRBJ2-6; D is perhaps TRBD1 or TRBD2 (5 bases each). The V end was cut by 4 bases, the J end by 0 bases, with 9 bases between. The germline V gene has CDR1 KGHDR and CDR2 SFDVKD. There are 16 residues in the CDR3. The CDR3 here is CATSEAGTSGANVLTF. The CDR3 nucleotides read TGTGCCACCAGTGAAGCAGGGACCTCTGGGGCCAACGTCCTGACTTTC.

This clonotype has a handful of counts. The V and J genes are TRBV25-1 and TRBJ2-1; 8 bases align to TRBD1. Per germline, CDR1 MGHDK and CDR2 SYGVNS. CDR3 length equals 16 residues. V was clipped by 3 bases and J by 6 bases; unmatched bases: 10. The CDR3 DNA reads as TGTGCCAGCAGTGACGGTTTCAGGGGGCGCCCCAATGAGCAGTTCTTC. Its translation: CASSDGFRGRPNEQFF.

For the CDR3, the DNA is TGTGCCAGCAGCTTGGGTCTAGAAGAGCAGTACTTC. Amino acids: CASSLGLEEQYF. V and J are TRBV5-6 and TRBJ2-7, with D unclear. The length of the CDR3 is 12 residues. V was cut by 0 bases and J by 7 bases, with 8 bases left in between. Germline V gives CDR1 SGHDT, CDR2 YYEEEE.

The rearrangement joins TRBV3-1 to TRBJ2-7; 14 bases align to TRBD2. The CDR3 covers 16 residues. From germline, CDR1 is LGHDT and CDR2 YNNKEL (reference sequence). The V segment lost 1 base and the J segment 4 bases; nucleotides outside the gene matches: 3. The CDR3 coding sequence is TGTGCCAGCAGCCAAGGGACTAGCGGGAGGTTATACGAGCAGTACTTC. Translation gives CASSQGTSGRLYEQYF.

This clonotype has just a few counts. The V call is TRBV27, the J call TRBJ2-1, with TRBD2 matching 12 bases. The CDR3 runs 16 residues. Germline-derived CDR1 and CDR2 are MNHEY and SMNVEV (reference sequence). V lost 7 bases, J lost 8 bases, and 12 bases stayed unmatched. CDR3 DNA sequence: TGTGCCAGCACGGTTTTGAGGACTAGCGGGACACATGAGCAGTTCTTC. This encodes CASTVLRTSGTHEQFF.

Many counts were recorded for this clonotype. As DNA, the CDR3 is TGTGCCAGCAGTCGGGCGGGAGAGCACAATGAGCAGTTCTTC. Encoded protein: CASSRAGEHNEQFF. The V gene is TRBV12-3 or TRBV12-4, the J gene TRBJ2-1; TRBD2 matches at 7 bases. This CDR3 contains 14 residues. The V segment lost 5 bases and the J segment 5 bases; nucleotides outside the gene matches: 6.

This clonotype was observed a few times. The gene calls are TRBV30 and TRBJ2-1; D uncertain. The length of the CDR3 is 12 residues. Germline CDR1 and CDR2: GTSNPN and SVGIG (reference sequence). The V gene lost 1 base and the J gene lost 2 bases, with 3 bases spanning the gap. The CDR3 is CAWSEAYNEQFF. The CDR3 DNA is TGTGCCTGGAGTGAGGCCTACAATGAGCAGTTCTTC.

The chain has TRBV11-2 and TRBJ1-1; the D gene is possibly TRBD1 (5 bases). The V gene lost 6 bases and the J gene lost 3 bases, with 11 bases spanning the gap. CDR3 size: 13 residues. Germline V CDR1 and CDR2: SGHAT, FQNNGV. CDR3 protein: CASRSPRDTEAFF. The DNA for the CDR3 is TGTGCCAGCAGGTCCCCCAGGGACACTGAAGCTTTCTTT.

The chain uses TRBV6-1 and TRBJ2-7, with 12 positions matching TRBD2. Germline V gene lookup returns CDR1 MNHNS and CDR2 SASEGT. The CDR3 is made up of 20 amino acids. V lost 1 base to trimming and J lost 0 bases; unmatched junction nucleotides: 13. For the CDR3, the DNA is TGTGCCAGCAGTGAAGGTCGAAGGGGACTAGCGGGCGTGCTCTCCTACGAGCAGTACTTC. Protein product: CASSEGRRGLAGVLSYEQYF.

V usage is TRBV4-1 and J usage is TRBJ1-2, with D tentatively TRBD1 (5 bases). The CDR3 is 17 residues long. V lost 3 bases and J lost 7, with 24 bases in between. The germline V gene has CDR1 MGHRA and CDR2 YSYEKL. The CDR3 region is CASSHIDTGRDLRGYTF. The CDR3 DNA sequence: TGCGCCAGCAGCCATATTGATACAGGTCGTGACCTGCGTGGCTACACCTTC.

In nucleotides, the CDR3 is TGTGCCAGCAGCCAAGTCTGGGCAGACAATGAGCAGTTCTTC. It yields the protein CASSQVWADNEQFF. This chain joins TRBV14 and TRBJ2-1, with D hard to call. The CDR3 has 14 amino acids. Germline V gives CDR1 SGHDN, CDR2 FVKESK. Trimming cost V 1 base and J 5 bases, with 9 bases left between them.

This clonotype occurred a few times. The chain has TRBV19 and TRBJ1-1, with no clear D. V was shortened by 8 bases and J by 8 bases, with 24 bases between the two germline ends. The CDR3 has 15 amino acids. The V gene's germline CDR1 is LNHDA and CDR2 SQIVND (reference sequence). The CDR3 nucleotides read TGTGCCAGTGCGGAGGAAGGACTCCTAAACGCCGAAGCTTTCTTT. Encoded protein: CASAEEGLLNAEAFF.

This clonotype was detected many times. The chain links TRBV3-1 to TRBJ2-7, with D possibly called TRBD1 or TRBD2 (5 bases each). Trimming took off 7 bases at V and 7 bases at J, with 20 bases between the two ends. This CDR3 is built from 14 residues. The germline gives CDR1 LGHDT, CDR2 YNNKEL (reference sequence). The CDR3 here is CASTKGVGVLEQYF. The CDR3 nucleotides are TGTGCCAGCACCAAAGGGGTGGGAGTACTGGAGCAGTACTTC.

The V and J genes are TRBV3-1 and TRBJ2-2; D is unclear. Trimming removed 4 bases from V and 6 bases from J, with 21 bases in between. The CDR3 length is 17 residues. The germline V gene encodes CDR1 LGHDT and CDR2 YNNKEL (reference sequence). CDR3 sequence reads: CASSPQSLQRGSGELFF. The DNA for the CDR3 is TGTGCCAGCAGCCCGCAATCCTTACAGAGAGGATCCGGGGAGCTGTTTTTT.

This clonotype was picked up many times. This rearrangement joins TRBV6-6 to TRBJ2-7; perhaps TRBD1 as D (6 bases). In germline, CDR1 is MNHNY, CDR2 SVGAGI (reference sequence). The germline V and J ends were trimmed by 2 bases and 5 bases, with 10 bases remaining between them. This CDR3 spans 13 amino acids. CDR3 sequence: CASSYLTGNEQYF. The CDR3 DNA sequence: TGTGCCAGCAGTTACCTGACAGGTAACGAGCAGTACTTC.